A selection of T cell receptor beta chains follows, all from one sample in a study of CD8 T cells in Susac syndrome. MiXCR was run by TCRdb on the immunoSEQ multiplex PCR reads, yielding one entry per CDR3 protein. The sample contains roughly 150,000 distinct CDR3 sequences, about 95% of which appear only once. The material sequenced was CD8+ T cells from PBMCs. The origin of the receptors is a human donor with multiple sclerosis. Both conserved end residues are part of each CDR3. The order of the fields is clone size, J gene, V gene, D gene, CDR3 DNA, CDR3 protein. The D gene is left open where the match is weak. Clone size is not always given. Where it is, it says once, few, many or a class for expanded clones.

>.|TRBJ1-1|TRBV27|.
TGTGCCAGCAGTTTATCGATTTCCTCCACTGAAGCTTTCTTT
CASSLSISSTEAFF
>once|TRBJ2-1|TRBV27|TRBD1
TGTGCCACCCTTTCGACAGGGGGAGTTAATGAGCAGTTCTTC
CATLSTGGVNEQFF
>.|TRBJ1-1|TRBV29-1|.
TGCAGCGTTGAACACCTGAACACTGAAGCTTTCTTT
CSVEHLNTEAFF
>few|TRBJ1-1|TRBV29-1|.
TGCAGCGTTCCAGGGGAGACTGAAGCTTTCTTT
CSVPGETEAFF
>.|TRBJ2-1|TRBV11-2|TRBD1
TGTGCCAGCAGCCGCCGGGACAGGGCTGTGGATGAGCAGTTCTTC
CASSRRDRAVDEQFF
>.|TRBJ1-1|TRBV27|.
TGTGCCAGCAGTCACTTCGGGGCTGAAGCTTTCTTT
CASSHFGAEAFF
>.|TRBJ1-2|TRBV9|.
TGTGCCAGCAGCGCCGACCGGACTGCCGATGGCTACACCTTC
CASSADRTADGYTF
>.|TRBJ1-1|TRBV4-2|.
TGTGCCAGCGCTCCGCAACATACAAACACTGAAGCTTTCTTT
CASAPQHTNTEAFF
>.|TRBJ1-5|TRBV23-1|TRBD1
TGCGCCAGCACCAGGAAACAGGGGTTTGGACAGCCCCAGCATTTT
CASTRKQGFGQPQHF
>.|TRBJ2-5|TRBV12-3/TRBV12-4|.
TGTGCCAGCACCCTTATCCGATCAGGGACCCAGTACTTC
CASTLIRSGTQYF